The 16 T cell receptor beta chains below were found in one sample sequenced in a study of T cell responses to AZD1222 COVID-19 vaccine. TCRdb keeps only in-frame clones here, not all; method: immunoSEQ multiplex PCR. The table has about 97,000 clones, 87% seen once. This material consisted of peripheral blood, taken 28 days after the second AZD1222 dose. These receptors were obtained from an adult who received the AZD1222 COVID-19 vaccine.

V and J are TRBV18 and TRBJ2-2; D unclear. The CDR3 spans 15 residues. Trimming shortened V by 8 bases and J by 0 bases, and 13 bases separated the two germline ends. Germline V gene lookup returns CDR1 KGHSH and CDR2 LQKENI. CDR3 region: CASVHLETNTGELFF. DNA of the CDR3: TGTGCCAGCGTACACCTTGAGACGAACACCGGGGAGCTGTTTTTT. The variable domain in full, with the rest retrieved from reference TRBV18 and TRBJ2-2, is NAGVMQNPRHLVRRRGQEARLRCSPMKGHSHVYWYRQLPEEGLKFMVYLQKENIIDESGMPKERFSAEFPKEGPSILRIQQVVRGDSAAYFCASVHLETNTGELFFGEGSRLTVL.

The CDR3 bases are TGTGCCAGCAGTTACTCGAATCGTATGAGTGAGCAGTTCTTC. Residues: CASSYSNRMSEQFF. This chain uses TRBV6-2 or TRBV6-3 with TRBJ2-1; D is unclear. The CDR3 has 14 residues. Per germline, CDR1 MNHEY and CDR2 SVGEGT. V gave up 0 bases and J gave up 9 bases, with 12 bases separating them.

The chain joins TRBV20-1 to TRBJ2-1; D uncertain. The CDR3 consists of 11 residues. Per the germline V gene, CDR1 is DFQATT and CDR2 is SNEGSKA (reference sequence). The V end lost 2 bases, the J end lost 5 bases, and 4 bases lay between the germline ends. This CDR3 is CSARRDNEQFF. In DNA, the CDR3 is TGCAGTGCTAGACGAGACAATGAGCAGTTCTTC.

The gene calls are TRBV14 and TRBJ1-4, with 9 bases fitting TRBD1. The CDR3 is 15 amino acids. The germline V gene encodes CDR1 SGHDN and CDR2 FVKESK. The trim removed 4 bases at V and 8 bases at J, leaving 8 bases unmatched. The CDR3 here is CASSPLRTGDEKLFF. The DNA of the CDR3 is TGTGCCAGCAGCCCACTGAGGACAGGGGACGAAAAACTGTTTTTT.

The chain has TRBV5-1 and TRBJ2-1; TRBD2 matches at 9 bases. Trimming cost V 4 bases and J 8 bases; bases outside gene matches: 13. CDR1 is SGHRS, CDR2 YFSETQ, per germline. This CDR3 has 16 residues. CDR3 amino acids: CASSLNRAGGQDEQFF. The CDR3 DNA follows: TGCGCCAGCAGCCTTAATCGAGCGGGGGGCCAGGATGAGCAGTTCTTC. The full variable domain, in which reference TRBV5-1 and TRBJ2-1 provide the parts outside the CDR3, is KAGVTQTPRYLIKTRGQQVTLSCSPISGHRSVSWYQQTPGQGLQFLFEYFSETQRNKGNFPGRFSGRQFSNSRSEMNVSTLELGDSALYLCASSLNRAGGQDEQFFGPGTRLTVL.

The chain combines TRBV14 with TRBJ2-5, with no clear D. CDR1 and CDR2 from the germline V gene are SGHDN and FVKESK. The V gene lost 0 bases and the J gene lost 4 bases, with 9 bases spanning the gap. The CDR3 is made up of 14 amino acids. This CDR3 reads CASSQEYFGETQYF. The CDR3 DNA reads as TGTGCCAGCAGCCAAGAATACTTCGGAGAGACCCAGTACTTC.

The rearrangement uses TRBV18 and TRBJ1-5, with D maybe TRBD1 (6 bases). CDR3 length: 14 residues. The germline CDR1 and CDR2 sequences are KGHSH and LQKENI. Trimming left V 6 bases short and J 0 bases short, with 9 bases between. The CDR3 spells CASSHRDSNQPQHF. DNA of the CDR3: TGTGCCAGCTCCCACAGGGATAGCAATCAGCCCCAGCATTTT.

The rearrangement uses TRBV19 and TRBJ2-1; TRBD2 matches 9 bases. CDR3 size: 16 residues. Germline V gives CDR1 LNHDA, CDR2 SQIVND (reference sequence). Losses at the gene ends were 6 bases for V and 0 bases for J; bases not matched to a gene: 6. The CDR3 nucleotides read TGTGCCAGTAGGCTAGCGGGGTTGGGCTCCTACAATGAGCAGTTCTTC. It encodes CASRLAGLGSYNEQFF.

The chain has TRBV6-2 or TRBV6-3 and TRBJ2-7; D unresolved. This CDR3 has 13 residues. With 2 bases removed from V and 6 bases from J, the gap between germline ends came to 11 bases. Germline V gene lookup returns CDR1 MNHEY and CDR2 SVGEGT. CDR3 in amino acids: CASSYVDFGEQYF. In DNA, the CDR3 is TGTGCCAGCAGTTACGTAGATTTTGGCGAGCAGTACTTC.

The CDR3: CASSDTDLLWSPLHF. In DNA, the CDR3 is TGTGCCAGCAGTGACACGGACTTACTATGGTCACCCCTCCACTTT. This chain connects TRBV6-1 to TRBJ1-6, with D uncertain. Looked up from germline, CDR1 is MNHNS and CDR2 is SASEGT. Trimming left V 3 bases short and J 10 bases short, with 16 bases between. The length of the CDR3 is 15 residues.

The gene calls are TRBV28 and TRBJ1-5; D perhaps matches TRBD1 (5 bases). The CDR3 is 17 residues long. V was trimmed by 1 base and J by 7 bases, leaving 20 bases between them. Germline V lookup: CDR1 MDHEN, CDR2 SYDVKM. The CDR3 DNA is TGTGCCAGCAGTTTATTGGCGTTGGGACCGGTTAAGCAGCCCCAGCATTTT. Its translation is CASSLLALGPVKQPQHF.

The chain combines TRBV5-1 with TRBJ1-1, with D hard to call. This CDR3 spans 13 amino acids. The germline V gene has CDR1 SGHRS and CDR2 YFSETQ. Between the trimmed V and J ends, which lost 3 bases and 5 bases, there was a span of 11 bases. This chain's CDR3 is CASSSLEGTEAFF. The CDR3 DNA is TGCGCCAGCAGCTCCCTGGAAGGGACTGAAGCTTTCTTT. The complete variable domain, with remaining parts taken from reference TRBV5-1 and TRBJ1-1, reads KAGVTQTPRYLIKTRGQQVTLSCSPISGHRSVSWYQQTPGQGLQFLFEYFSETQRNKGNFPGRFSGRQFSNSRSEMNVSTLELGDSALYLCASSSLEGTEAFFGQGTRLTVV.

This chain links TRBV5-1 with TRBJ2-1; possible D gene TRBD1, 7 bases. Trimming stripped 4 bases from V and 6 bases from J, with 14 bases between. Germline loops: CDR1 SGHRS, CDR2 YFSETQ. The CDR3 runs to 14 residues. The DNA of the CDR3 is TGCGCCAGCAGCACTCGACAGGGAGGCAATGAGCAGTTCTTC. Translation: CASSTRQGGNEQFF.

This chain joins TRBV9 and TRBJ2-7; TRBD2 aligns across 8 bases. This CDR3 contains 14 residues. V was pared by 4 bases and J by 7 bases, with 10 bases of the junction left unmatched. In germline, CDR1 is SGDLS, CDR2 YYNGEE. The CDR3: CASSLSGKMEEQYF. The CDR3 coding sequence is TGTGCCAGCAGCCTTAGCGGGAAAATGGAAGAGCAGTACTTC.

This clone occurred once. The genes are TRBV27 and TRBJ2-7; 9 nucleotides agree with TRBD1. The CDR3 totals 14 residues. The J segment lost 2 bases and the V segment lost 4 bases, leaving 3 bases of the junction unmatched. Germline CDR1 and CDR2: MNHEY and SMNVEV (reference sequence). CDR3 in amino acids: CASSSRQGAYEQYF. CDR3 DNA: TGTGCCAGCAGTTCTCGACAGGGGGCCTACGAGCAGTACTTC.

V gene TRBV5-1 combines with J gene TRBJ2-2, with D unresolved. Deletions cut 0 bases from V and 1 base from J, with 7 bases between. The CDR3 sequence is 15 residues long. CDR1 and CDR2 (germline): SGHRS, YFSETQ. The CDR3 DNA is TGCGCCAGCAGCTTGGACGGGCAGAACACCGGGGAGCTGTTTTTT. This encodes CASSLDGQNTGELFF.